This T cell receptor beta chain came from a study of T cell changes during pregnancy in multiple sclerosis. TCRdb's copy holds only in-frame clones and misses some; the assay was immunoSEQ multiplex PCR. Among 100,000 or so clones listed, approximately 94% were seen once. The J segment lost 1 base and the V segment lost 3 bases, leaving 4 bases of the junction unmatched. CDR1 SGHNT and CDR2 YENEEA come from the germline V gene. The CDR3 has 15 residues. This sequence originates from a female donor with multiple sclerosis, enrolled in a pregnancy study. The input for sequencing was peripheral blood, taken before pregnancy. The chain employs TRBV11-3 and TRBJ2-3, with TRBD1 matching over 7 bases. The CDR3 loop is CASSFGQDRTDTQYF. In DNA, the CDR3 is TGTGCCAGCAGCTTCGGACAGGACCGCACAGATACGCAGTATTTT.